This T cell receptor (beta chain) derives from a study of radiotherapy plus CTLA-4 blockade in lung cancer. Sequencing used immunoSEQ multiplex PCR; TCRdb keeps in-frame clones, though not all of them. Of roughly 35,000 clones in the sample, about four fifths are singletons; the top ten hold approximately 14%. Whole-study findings and limits: Clones derived from tumor TCRs expanded in blood after radiotherapy plus ipilimumab.

The CDR3 covers 12 residues. Germline values: CDR1 SGHAT, CDR2 FQNNGV. The ends were cut back, 0 bases at V and 3 bases at J, with 3 bases in the middle. In regard to this clone: Its antigen is unidentified.

The TCR sequence derives from a human donor with non-small cell lung cancer that progressed on radiotherapy plus ipilimumab. The chain joins TRBV11-2 to TRBJ2-7; D uncertain. The sequenced sample was peripheral blood, obtained from a patient treated with radiotherapy plus ipilimumab. The CDR3 DNA is TGTGCCAGCAGCTTAGACCTCTACGAGCAGTACTTC. Translation: CASSLDLYEQYF.